These 2 T cell receptor beta chains originate from one sample sequenced in a study of blood T cells in healthy people across ages. It was with a sample-barcoded 5' primer and a J-beta primer mix that a second PCR of about 6 to 12 cycles was run. TCRdb reprocessed the 5' RACE reads via MiXCR and lists one record per CDR3 protein. This sample carries hundreds of thousands of distinct CDR3 sequences, about 55% of them seen once, and the ten largest clones take under 65%. The sample comprised blood. The receptors derive from a man in his 60s in good health.

This sequence joins TRBV9 and TRBJ2-1; tentatively, D is TRBD1 or TRBD2 (5 bases each). CDR3 size: 18 residues. Trimming pared 2 bases from V and 4 bases from J, leaving 22 bases between. The germline CDR1 and CDR2 sequences are SGDLS and YYNGEE. The CDR3 DNA sequence: TGTGCCAGCAGCGTGAACCCCTCGAGTGAGGGGCAATACAATGAGCAGTTCTTC. This translates into CASSVNPSSEGQYNEQFF.

V is TRBV21-1 and J is TRBJ2-4. TRBV21-1 is annotated as a pseudogene. The CDR3 contains 9 residues. The CDR3 DNA is TGTGCCAGCAGCCCTATTCAGTACTTC. Protein: CASSPIQYF.